The entry that follows covers one T cell receptor beta chain sequence. Antigen specificity is unknown. TCRdb's table, derived via immunoSEQ multiplex PCR, lists solely in-frame clones and lacks some. The sample lists 25,000 to 35,000 clones, roughly 70% occurring once. This specimen belongs to a study of PD-1 blockade in classical Hodgkin lymphoma. The CDR3 covers 15 residues. V was shortened by 2 bases and J by 5 bases, with 18 bases between the two germline ends. The germline V gene has CDR1 GTSNPN and CDR2 SVGIG (reference sequence). Each patient experienced a relapse that followed autologous stem cell transplantation, and brentuximab vedotin exposure varied. Overall study results and limits: Patients were excluded if nivolumab began under 1 year after ASCT (the autologous transplant). Reasons behind the repertoire differences stay unclear, perhaps disease activity or earlier therapy.

The source material was peripheral blood mononuclear cells (PBMCs), sampled before the second cycle of nivolumab. The genes are TRBV30 and TRBJ2-5; perhaps TRBD1 as D (6 bases). The source is a human donor with classical Hodgkin lymphoma. The CDR3 region has the DNA TGTGCCTGGAGTTGGGGGCCAGTCGAAGGGGAGACCCAGTACTTC. Residues: CAWSWGPVEGETQYF.